A single sample is the source of the 27 T cell receptor beta chains below, sequenced in a study of T-cell reconstitution after alpha-beta-depleted transplantation in children. The TCRbeta library incorporated unique molecular identifiers. One entry per CDR3 protein results from TCRdb running MiXCR on the PCR reads. The table shows roughly 82,000 distinct CDR3 sequences, with roughly 14% occurring only once. The specimen was PBMCs, mostly from graft donor cells, collected 180 days after TCRalphabeta/CD19-depleted stem cell transplant. The receptors were sampled from a male patient between 2 and 9 years old who had a stem cell transplant for acute lymphoblastic leukemia, so the T cells may come from the graft donor.

This clonotype came up a few times. The J gene is TRBJ2-1, the V gene TRBV11-1; 7 bases agree with TRBD1. CDR1 and CDR2 (germline): SGHAT, FQDESV (reference sequence). The CDR3 length is 15 residues. Unmatched junction bases numbered 5, after V lost 5 bases and J lost 1 base. The CDR3, as DNA: TGTGCCAGCAGCCCGGGGACAGTATCCTACAATGAGCAGTTCTTC. Translating it yields CASSPGTVSYNEQFF.

This clonotype was counted between two and nine times. The rearrangement links TRBV12-3 or TRBV12-4 to TRBJ1-5; D perhaps matches TRBD1 (6 bases). The ends were cut back, 3 bases at V and 5 bases at J, with 11 bases in the middle. The CDR3 contains 14 residues. The CDR3 coding sequence is TGTGCCAGCAGTTTCGGGGGGCCCTATCAGCCCCAGCATTTT. Protein sequence: CASSFGGPYQPQHF.

The genes are TRBV9 and TRBJ2-5, with D perhaps matching TRBD1 (6 bases). CDR3 length equals 15 residues. Trimming removed 4 bases at V and 2 bases at J, with 15 bases between. Germline V gene sequence: CDR1 SGDLS, CDR2 YYNGEE. Here the CDR3 DNA reads TGTGCCAGCAGCCTTTCCGGGACACCTCAAGAGACCCAGTACTTC. It specifies CASSLSGTPQETQYF.

This clonotype has a handful of counts. V usage is TRBV28 and J usage is TRBJ1-1, with no clear D. This CDR3 has 14 amino acids. V was cut by 7 bases and J by 4 bases, with 16 bases left in between. The V gene's germline CDR1 is MDHEN and CDR2 SYDVKM. CDR3 sequence: CASKPGRQSTEAFF. The CDR3 DNA follows: TGTGCCAGCAAACCGGGGAGGCAGAGCACTGAAGCTTTCTTT.

This clonotype has a count of ten or more. CDR3 region: CASSRQGAVGYTF. The CDR3 bases are TGTGCCAGCAGTCGACAGGGGGCGGTTGGCTACACCTTC. J is TRBJ1-2 and V is TRBV12-3 or TRBV12-4, with TRBD1 matching over 10 bases. The CDR3 has 13 amino acids. V shed 5 bases, J shed 7 bases, and the junction held 4 bases outside the gene matches.

This clonotype was seen more than once but under ten times. The genes are TRBV5-1 and TRBJ2-5; 10 bases map to TRBD1. CDR1 is SGHRS, CDR2 YFSETQ, per germline. The CDR3 is 14 amino acids. With V trimmed by 4 bases and J by 7 bases, 7 bases remained unmatched. For the CDR3, the DNA is TGCGCCAGCAGCCCCGGACAGGGGGAGGGGACCCAGTACTTC. It specifies CASSPGQGEGTQYF.

This clonotype was detected only a few times. V is TRBV9 and J is TRBJ2-6; 15 bases fit TRBD2. This CDR3 has 19 residues. Losses at the gene ends were 4 bases for V and 2 bases for J; bases not matched to a gene: 7. CDR1 is SGDLS and CDR2 is YYNGEE in the germline V gene. The CDR3 protein is CASSSRGLAGGPGANVLTF. Written as DNA, the CDR3 is TGTGCCAGCAGCTCTAGAGGACTAGCGGGGGGGCCTGGGGCCAACGTCCTGACTTTC.

This clonotype was picked up a small number of times. This CDR3 is CSAWTIGLAYYEQYF. Here the CDR3 DNA reads TGCAGTGCCTGGACGATCGGCCTCGCCTACTACGAGCAGTACTTC. The V call is TRBV20-1, the J call TRBJ2-7, with D unclear. The germline V gene has CDR1 DFQATT and CDR2 SNEGSKA (reference sequence). The germline V and J ends were trimmed by 6 bases and 3 bases, with 21 bases remaining between them. The CDR3 consists of 15 residues.

The chain links TRBV14 to TRBJ2-3; 9 nucleotides agree with TRBD2. Germline CDR1 is SGHDN and CDR2 is FVKESK. The CDR3 spans 17 residues. V trimming: 0 bases; J trimming: 2 bases; junction bases outside the gene matches: 6. CDR3: CASSQEGTSGYTDTQYF. In DNA, the CDR3 is TGTGCCAGCAGCCAAGAGGGCACTAGCGGGTACACAGATACGCAGTATTTT.

In its sample, this clonotype was seen a few times. V gene TRBV28 combines with J gene TRBJ1-1, with 7 bases that match TRBD1. The CDR3 runs 17 residues. The V segment lost 6 bases and the J segment 0 bases; nucleotides outside the gene matches: 13. Germline loops: CDR1 MDHEN, CDR2 SYDVKM. CDR3 sequence (DNA): TGTGCCAGCAGAAGAGTCGGGACAGCCAAGATGAACACTGAAGCTTTCTTT. As protein: CASRRVGTAKMNTEAFF.

The chain uses TRBV18 and TRBJ2-5; a weak D match, TRBD2 (6 bases). Trimming removed 3 bases from V and 2 bases from J, with 13 bases in between. The CDR3 has 15 residues. Germline V CDR1 and CDR2: KGHSH, LQKENI. In nucleotides, the CDR3 is TGTGCCAGCTCACCCCTTTTCCGGGAGCAAGAGACCCAGTACTTC. Translation gives CASSPLFREQETQYF. The full variable domain, with the rest looked up from reference TRBV18 and TRBJ2-5, is NAGVMQNPRHLVRRRGQEARLRCSPMKGHSHVYWYRQLPEEGLKFMVYLQKENIIDESGMPKERFSAEFPKEGPSILRIQQVVRGDSAAYFCASSPLFREQETQYFGPGTRLLVL.

This clonotype was found a few times. The chain uses TRBV9 and TRBJ2-7; D is perhaps TRBD1 (5 bases). CDR3 length: 17 residues. Germline V gene lookup returns CDR1 SGDLS and CDR2 YYNGEE. V lost 4 bases, J lost 0 bases, and 20 bases lay in between. DNA of the CDR3: TGTGCCAGCAGCCCAAGATCAGGGTACGATAGCTCCTACGAGCAGTACTTC. Its protein is CASSPRSGYDSSYEQYF.

Only a few counts were recorded for this clonotype. The rearrangement links TRBV7-2 to TRBJ2-2; 8 bases map to TRBD1. Germline loops: CDR1 SGHTA, CDR2 FQGNSA. Trimming took 4 bases from V and 5 from J; bases not matched to a gene: 6. This CDR3 has 15 amino acids. CDR3 sequence (DNA): TGTGCCAGCAGCTGGGAGGACAGGGTAACCGGGGAGCTGTTTTTT. Translation: CASSWEDRVTGELFF.

This chain joins TRBV9 and TRBJ1-1, with D unclear. This CDR3 has 13 amino acids. V was pared by 0 bases and J by 1 base, with 4 bases between. Per the germline V gene, CDR1 is SGDLS and CDR2 is YYNGEE. CDR3 coding DNA: TGTGCCAGCAGCGTAGGGACGAACACTGAAGCTTTCTTT. Protein: CASSVGTNTEAFF.

This clonotype has just a few counts. The chain links TRBV27 to TRBJ1-1; no definite D call. The germline CDR1 and CDR2 sequences are MNHEY and SMNVEV (reference sequence). There are 14 residues in the CDR3. V was shortened by 1 base and J by 3 bases, with 9 bases between the two germline ends. CDR3: CASSLWSEYTEAFF. CDR3 coding DNA: TGTGCCAGCAGTTTATGGAGTGAGTACACTGAAGCTTTCTTT.

The chain combines TRBV28 with TRBJ2-7; 7 bases are a match to TRBD1. The CDR3 has 18 residues. The germline CDR1 and CDR2 sequences are MDHEN and SYDVKM. With 6 bases clipped from V and 4 bases from J, the junction kept 21 bases outside the gene matches. CDR3 loop: CASSVVGGPESSLYEQYF. DNA for the CDR3: TGTGCCAGCAGCGTCGTAGGGGGCCCTGAGTCGTCTCTTTACGAGCAGTACTTC.

The gene calls are TRBV5-1 and TRBJ1-3; no clear D gene. The CDR3 contains 13 residues. Germline-derived CDR1 and CDR2 are SGHRS and YFSETQ. Trimming shortened V by 0 bases and J by 7 bases, and 8 bases separated the two germline ends. CDR3 loop: CASSLEGWNTIYF. The DNA of the CDR3 is TGCGCCAGCAGCTTGGAGGGTTGGAACACCATATATTTT.

This clonotype was recorded at least ten times. This sequence joins TRBV5-6 and TRBJ2-5; D not resolved. V dropped 3 bases and J dropped 2 bases, with 5 bases sitting between them. The CDR3 is made up of 12 amino acids. Germline values: CDR1 SGHDT, CDR2 YYEEEE. Here the CDR3 reads CASSWGQETQYF. The CDR3 DNA reads as TGTGCCAGCAGCTGGGGTCAAGAGACCCAGTACTTC.

This chain uses TRBV7-9 with TRBJ2-5, with TRBD1 matching 8 bases. V lost 7 bases, J lost 2 bases, and 9 bases stayed unmatched. Germline CDR1 is SEHNR and CDR2 is FQNEAQ (reference sequence). This CDR3 has 15 residues. CDR3: CASTVGDRTQETQYF. The CDR3 coding sequence is TGTGCCAGCACCGTCGGGGACAGGACACAAGAGACCCAGTACTTC.

This clonotype came up a few times. V is TRBV10-3 and J is TRBJ2-7; D is perhaps TRBD1 (6 bases). Germline CDR1 is ENHRY and CDR2 is SYGVKD. The CDR3 has 14 residues. The ends were cut back, 6 bases at V and 1 base at J, with 13 bases in the middle. CDR3 sequence (DNA): TGTGCCATCAGGGACAGTCTCATATCCTACGAGCAGTACTTC. This sequence encodes CAIRDSLISYEQYF.

The CDR3 nucleotides read TGCAGTGCTAGAGGATGGCTATCCAATGAGCAGTTCTTC. Translating gives CSARGWLSNEQFF. The chain couples TRBV20-1 to TRBJ2-1; D call uncertain. The CDR3 covers 13 residues. Trimming cost V 1 base and J 6 bases, with 10 bases left between them. Germline assignment: CDR1 DFQATT and CDR2 SNEGSKA (reference sequence).

Only a few counts were recorded for this clonotype. The rearrangement uses TRBV6-2 or TRBV6-3 and TRBJ2-7; 7 nucleotides align to TRBD2. Germline-derived CDR1 and CDR2 are MNHEY and SVGEGT. The V gene end was trimmed by 4 bases and the J gene end by 2 bases; junction bases not matched to a gene: 5. This CDR3 contains 14 residues. The CDR3 bases are TGTGCCAGCAGTTTTCGAGCGGGAACCTACGAGCAGTACTTC. Translation gives CASSFRAGTYEQYF.

The chain combines TRBV7-9 with TRBJ2-3; D might be TRBD2 (5 bases). Trimming left V 3 bases short and J 1 base short, with 14 bases between. This CDR3 comprises 16 residues. Per the germline V gene, CDR1 is SEHNR and CDR2 is FQNEAQ (reference sequence). The CDR3 reads CASSLRAGRGTDTQYF. CDR3 nucleotide sequence: TGTGCCAGCAGCTTGCGGGCGGGCCGAGGCACAGATACGCAGTATTTT.

V usage is TRBV20-1 and J usage is TRBJ2-7; D not resolved. Germline assignment: CDR1 DFQATT and CDR2 SNEGSKA (reference sequence). The CDR3 runs to 14 residues. The V end lost 6 bases, the J end lost 2 bases, and 17 bases lay between the germline ends. CDR3 coding DNA: TGCAGTGCCGAAAAAACGGACGGAACCTACGAGCAGTACTTC. It is translated as CSAEKTDGTYEQYF.

This clonotype was picked up many times. The chain recombines TRBV20-1 with TRBJ2-3, with a weak D call TRBD2 (5 bases). The CDR3 contains 12 residues. The V end was cut by 6 bases, the J end by 3 bases, with 10 bases between. Germline V lookup: CDR1 DFQATT, CDR2 SNEGSKA (reference sequence). Here the CDR3 reads CSAESGTDTQYF. CDR3 sequence (DNA): TGCAGTGCGGAGAGCGGTACAGATACGCAGTATTTT.

This clonotype was detected a few times. This rearrangement joins TRBV18 to TRBJ2-5, with unresolved D. The V gene's germline CDR1 is KGHSH and CDR2 LQKENI. The V end was cut by 8 bases, the J end by 3 bases, with 4 bases between. CDR3 size: 10 residues. CDR3 residues: CASAKETQYF. The CDR3 nucleotides read TGTGCCAGCGCAAAAGAGACCCAGTACTTC.

There are a few counts of this clonotype. The rearrangement uses TRBV3-1 and TRBJ1-2; TRBD1 might be the D (6 bases). Germline V lookup: CDR1 LGHDT, CDR2 YNNKEL (reference sequence). The CDR3 runs to 15 residues. V lost 0 bases and J lost 4, with 12 bases in between. CDR3 sequence: CASSQDSQGSYGYTF. DNA for the CDR3: TGTGCCAGCAGCCAAGACAGCCAGGGGAGCTATGGCTACACCTTC.